A single sample is the source of the 23 T cell receptor beta chains below, sequenced in a study of blood T cell repertoires in COVID-19 (dated by TCRdb to 2019 to 2021). The library came from the immunoSEQ multiplex PCR assay. Sourced from immuneACCESS, this table was stored by TCRdb with only in-frame sequences that have V and J called. A share of the clones is absent; for the studies checked, an unresolved V gene accounts for under half, and the remainder has no known explanation. The table for this sample lists tens of thousands of clones; about 89% of them were counted only once. The top ten hold approximately 7% of the sample. Sequencing was performed on peripheral blood. These receptors were taken from a human donor with acute or convalescent COVID-19. The donor label of this sample is uncertain.

The J gene is TRBJ2-5, the V gene TRBV11-2, with 9 bases that match TRBD1. This CDR3 comprises 16 residues. Trimming removed 1 base from V and 5 bases from J; junction bases left unmatched: 8. Looked up from germline, CDR1 is SGHAT and CDR2 is FQNNGV. CDR3 sequence (DNA): TGTGCCAGCAGCTTAGCTCGACCGGGACAGGGCGAGACCCAGTACTTC. As protein: CASSLARPGQGETQYF.

The V call is TRBV11-1, the J call TRBJ1-4; a weak D match, TRBD1 (6 bases). V lost 5 bases to trimming and J lost 1 base, with 8 bases between them. There are 14 residues in the CDR3. CDR1 and CDR2 from the germline V gene are SGHAT and FQDESV (reference sequence). The CDR3, as DNA: TGTGCCAGCAGCGACAGGATAACTAATGAAAAACTGTTTTTT. Protein sequence: CASSDRITNEKLFF.

V is TRBV5-5 and J is TRBJ2-2; 9 bases align to TRBD1. Germline CDR1 reads SGHKS; CDR2 reads YYEKEE (reference sequence). Trimming took 7 bases from V and 3 from J; bases not matched to a gene: 13. The CDR3 spans 17 residues. This CDR3 is CASLFSPGTGHTGELFF. The CDR3 DNA is TGTGCCAGCTTATTTAGCCCCGGGACAGGGCACACCGGGGAGCTGTTTTTT.

This sequence joins TRBV6-6 and TRBJ1-2, with 10 bases identical to TRBD1. CDR1 and CDR2 (germline): MNHNY, SVGAGI (reference sequence). This CDR3 comprises 15 residues. After removal of 0 bases from V and 5 bases from J, the junction contained 3 bases not matched to a gene. Here the CDR3 reads CASSYSTGGFYGYTF. Written as DNA, the CDR3 is TGTGCCAGCAGTTACTCGACAGGGGGCTTTTATGGCTACACCTTC.

The chain employs TRBV28 and TRBJ1-1; D call uncertain. In germline, CDR1 is MDHEN, CDR2 SYDVKM. Trimming took off 2 bases at V and 1 base at J, with 5 bases between the two ends. The CDR3 runs 13 residues. CDR3 protein: CASSLTGNTEAFF. The CDR3 bases are TGTGCCAGCAGTTTAACGGGGAACACTGAAGCTTTCTTT.

The V and J genes are TRBV29-1 and TRBJ1-4; the match to TRBD1 covers 8 bases. The CDR3 loop spans 16 amino acids. Germline V gene sequence: CDR1 SQVTM, CDR2 ANQGSEA. V was clipped by 8 bases and J by 0 bases; unmatched bases: 11. The DNA of the CDR3 is TGCAGCTGTTCGGGGACAGGCCAAGCAACTAATGAAAAACTGTTTTTT. Amino acid sequence: CSCSGTGQATNEKLFF.

The CDR3 coding sequence is TGTGCCAGCAGCAAGACTAGCGGGGTCTACAATGAGCAGTTCTTC. As protein: CASSKTSGVYNEQFF. The genes are TRBV9 and TRBJ2-1; 11 bases are shared with TRBD2. Germline V lookup: CDR1 SGDLS, CDR2 YYNGEE. This CDR3 contains 15 residues. The V gene end was trimmed by 4 bases and the J gene end by 3 bases; junction bases not matched to a gene: 3.

This sequence joins TRBV30 and TRBJ1-5, with D unresolved. Germline V CDR1 and CDR2: GTSNPN, SVGIG (reference sequence). V lost 0 bases and J 3 bases, leaving 6 bases between the germline ends. The CDR3 has 13 amino acids. The CDR3 region is CAWSVESNQPQHF. CDR3 coding DNA: TGTGCCTGGAGTGTTGAGTCCAATCAGCCCCAGCATTTT.

The V and J genes are TRBV6-2 or TRBV6-3 and TRBJ1-1; D remains ambiguous. CDR1 and CDR2 from the germline V gene are MNHEY and SVGEGT. The CDR3 contains 12 residues. Trimming removed 5 bases from V and 11 bases from J, with 15 bases in between. CDR3 sequence reads: CASSRSEEKAFF. As DNA, the CDR3 is TGTGCCAGCAGTCGCAGTGAGGAAAAGGCTTTCTTT.

The CDR3 loop reads CASSSPGQGYEKLFF. The CDR3 bases are TGTGCCAGCAGCTCCCCGGGACAGGGGTATGAAAAACTGTTTTTT. This rearrangement joins TRBV5-8 to TRBJ1-4, with 10 bases matching TRBD1. Germline V lookup: CDR1 SGHTS, CDR2 YDEGEE. CDR3 length equals 15 residues. With 3 bases clipped from V and 6 bases from J, the junction kept 5 bases outside the gene matches.

The chain carries TRBV6-5 and TRBJ2-7; D possibly corresponds to TRBD1 (5 bases). CDR1 and CDR2 from the germline V gene are MNHEY and SVGAGI. V was pared by 2 bases and J by 1 base, with 12 bases between. The CDR3 is made up of 15 amino acids. CDR3 DNA: TGTGCCAGCAGTTACGGGGCGCTCGGGTCCTACGAGCAGTACTTC. Translation gives CASSYGALGSYEQYF.

The rearrangement links TRBV2 to TRBJ1-4, with 7 bases lining up with TRBD1. This CDR3 is 13 amino acids long. The junction had 5 bases not matched to a gene; V was cut back by 6 bases and J by 7 bases. Looked up from germline, CDR1 is SNHLY and CDR2 is FYNNEI. The CDR3 bases are TGTGCCAGCAGGCCGGGGACAGTTGAAAAACTGTTTTTT. Its translation: CASRPGTVEKLFF.

The chain has TRBV9 and TRBJ2-1; 8 bases map to TRBD1. CDR3 length equals 18 residues. Per germline, CDR1 SGDLS and CDR2 YYNGEE. V gave up 4 bases and J gave up 6 bases; unmatched junction bases: 18. The CDR3 nucleotides are TGTGCCAGCAGCCTGTGCAGAGTCCAGGGGGCGAAGTGCAATGAGCAGTTCTTC. Encoded protein: CASSLCRVQGAKCNEQFF.

This chain joins TRBV7-8 and TRBJ1-1; D gene uncertain. This CDR3 is built from 13 residues. From germline, CDR1 is SGHVS and CDR2 FQNEAQ. Trimming shortened V by 6 bases and J by 0 bases, and 8 bases separated the two germline ends. The CDR3 bases are TGTGCCAGCAGTGCTACCTTGAACACTGAAGCTTTCTTT. Translating gives CASSATLNTEAFF.

V gene TRBV5-5 combines with J gene TRBJ2-6, with 7 positions matching TRBD1. This CDR3 comprises 15 residues. J gave up 0 bases and V 4 bases, and 1 base lay outside the gene matches. Germline V gene lookup returns CDR1 SGHKS and CDR2 YYEKEE (reference sequence). The CDR3 coding sequence is TGTGCCAGCAGCGGGACAGCCTCTGGGGCCAACGTCCTGACTTTC. Protein sequence: CASSGTASGANVLTF.

The chain joins TRBV28 to TRBJ2-5; 9 bases align to TRBD1. The junction had 12 bases not matched to a gene; V was cut back by 5 bases and J by 5 bases. The CDR3 runs 16 residues. CDR1 is MDHEN, CDR2 SYDVKM, per germline. The CDR3 protein is CASSPYLQGAVETQYF. Written as DNA, the CDR3 is TGTGCCAGCAGTCCGTACCTACAGGGGGCAGTGGAGACCCAGTACTTC.

This clone showed up just a few times. The chain recombines TRBV7-9 with TRBJ1-3; possible D gene TRBD1, 6 bases. This CDR3 comprises 14 residues. V was shortened by 5 bases and J by 1 base, with 9 bases between the two germline ends. The germline V gene encodes CDR1 SEHNR and CDR2 FQNEAQ (reference sequence). This chain's CDR3 is CASSDQGSGNTIYF. CDR3 DNA sequence: TGTGCCAGCAGCGACCAGGGGTCTGGAAACACCATATATTTT.

V gene TRBV21-1 combines with J gene TRBJ2-1; the table's D call, TRBD1, was not checked against the DNA. TRBV21-1 corresponds to a pseudogene. The CDR3 covers 13 residues. This CDR3 is CASSKGGHNEQFF. The CDR3, as DNA: TGTGCCAGCAGCAAAGGGGGGCACAATGAGCAGTTCTTC.

This chain uses TRBV10-1 with TRBJ2-1; D is ambiguous. The CDR3 consists of 16 residues. The germline V gene encodes CDR1 WNHNN and CDR2 SYGVQD (reference sequence). The V and J ends lost 2 bases and 3 bases respectively, with 14 bases between them. CDR3 DNA sequence: TGCGCCAGCAGTGAGGGGCTGGCAGGTTACTACAATGAGCAGTTCTTC. Encoded protein: CASSEGLAGYYNEQFF.

The V and J genes are TRBV27 and TRBJ2-7; TRBD1 is a possible D gene (5 bases). This CDR3 has 16 amino acids. Germline assignment: CDR1 MNHEY and CDR2 SMNVEV (reference sequence). V lost 5 bases, J lost 1 base, and 18 bases lay in between. This chain's CDR3 is CASSGGRGFPSYEQYF. CDR3 DNA sequence: TGTGCCAGCAGTGGTGGAAGGGGCTTCCCATCCTACGAGCAGTACTTC.

The V and J genes are TRBV12-3 or TRBV12-4 and TRBJ1-1; possible D gene TRBD1, 5 bases. V was pared by 5 bases and J by 6 bases, with 7 bases between. The CDR3 has 11 amino acids. CDR3 sequence: CASSRGPEAFF. The CDR3 DNA follows: TGTGCCAGCAGTAGGGGCCCTGAAGCTTTCTTT.

This clone came up many times. The chain recombines TRBV11-2 with TRBJ2-7; 9 nucleotides line up with TRBD2. After removal of 3 bases from V and 2 bases from J, the junction contained 5 bases not matched to a gene. Germline CDR1 is SGHAT and CDR2 is FQNNGV. This CDR3 contains 15 residues. In DNA, the CDR3 is TGTGCCAGCAGCTTCCAGACTAGCGGAACCTACGAGCAGTACTTC. Amino acids: CASSFQTSGTYEQYF.

This clone was counted a single time. This sequence joins TRBV12-3 or TRBV12-4 and TRBJ2-6; tentative D call: TRBD2 (5 bases). The CDR3 length is 13 residues. V lost 8 bases and J lost 0, with 5 bases in between. The chain's CDR3 is CASGGSGANVLTF. CDR3 DNA sequence: TGTGCCAGCGGAGGCTCTGGGGCCAACGTCCTGACTTTC.